This TCR beta chain was found in a study of PD-L1 blockade in urothelial cancer. Study outcomes and limitations: Better survival was forecast by a pretreatment blood TCR clonality below the median.

Time point noted: peripheral blood 6 weeks after treatment start. On this clone: Its antigen is as yet unknown.

Each PCR had synthetic TCR analog templates added to it as a spike-in. Generated by immunoSEQ multiplex PCR, the TCRdb table keeps only in-frame clones and is missing some. The data hold more than 90,000 clones, with around 90% observed a single time. The CDR3 has 15 residues. Trimming took 3 bases from V and 7 from J; bases not matched to a gene: 8. Germline assignment: CDR1 MGHRA and CDR2 YSYEKL. Sequencing was performed on PBMCs, taken around atezolizumab (anti-PD-L1) treatment. This chain connects TRBV4-1 to TRBJ2-2, with 7 positions matching TRBD1. The sequence was obtained from a man between 60 and 75 years old with urothelial cancer. The CDR3 nucleotides are TGCGCCAGCAGCCACCGACAGGGTAGGGGCGGGGAGCTGTTTTTT. This sequence encodes CASSHRQGRGGELFF.